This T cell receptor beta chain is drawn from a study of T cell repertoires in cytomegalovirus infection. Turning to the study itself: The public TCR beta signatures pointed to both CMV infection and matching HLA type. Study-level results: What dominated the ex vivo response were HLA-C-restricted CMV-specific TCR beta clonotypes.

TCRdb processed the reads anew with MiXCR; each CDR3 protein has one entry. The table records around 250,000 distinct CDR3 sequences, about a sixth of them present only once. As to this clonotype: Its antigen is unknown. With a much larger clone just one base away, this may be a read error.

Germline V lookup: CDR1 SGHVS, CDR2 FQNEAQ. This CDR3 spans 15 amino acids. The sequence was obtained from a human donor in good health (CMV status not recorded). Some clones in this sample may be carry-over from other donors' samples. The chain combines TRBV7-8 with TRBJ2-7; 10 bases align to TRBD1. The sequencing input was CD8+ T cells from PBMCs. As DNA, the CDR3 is TGTGTCAGCAGCTACAAAGGGACAGGGGCACGGGAGCAGTACTTC. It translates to CVSSYKGTGAREQYF.